This T cell receptor beta chain was identified during a study of early T cells in non-severe SARS-CoV-2 infection. Study as a whole: Investigators sequenced bulk RNA drawn from unsorted whole blood, and chains remained unpaired.

TCRdb itself ran the 5' RACE reads through MiXCR, one entry per CDR3 protein. The data hold approximately 65,000 distinct CDR3 sequences, with 9% to 15% observed a single time. Study-level points and caveats: Using VDJdb, the matching emphasized anti-spike CD8 responses while missing private and CD4 specificities.

This clonotype was recorded at least ten times. No antigen is known for it. This sequence originates from an adult who was a healthcare worker with PCR-confirmed SARS-CoV-2 infection or an uninfected control (not recorded which). Sequenced sample: whole blood.

CDR3 nucleotide sequence: TGTGCCAGCAGCTTAGGTCCTACGGCCTACGAGCAGTACTTC. Protein product: CASSLGPTAYEQYF. This chain connects TRBV7-8 to TRBJ2-7; D unclear. CDR1 and CDR2 (germline): SGHVS, FQNEAQ. CDR3 length equals 14 residues. Trimming cost V 1 base and J 2 bases, with 9 bases left between them.